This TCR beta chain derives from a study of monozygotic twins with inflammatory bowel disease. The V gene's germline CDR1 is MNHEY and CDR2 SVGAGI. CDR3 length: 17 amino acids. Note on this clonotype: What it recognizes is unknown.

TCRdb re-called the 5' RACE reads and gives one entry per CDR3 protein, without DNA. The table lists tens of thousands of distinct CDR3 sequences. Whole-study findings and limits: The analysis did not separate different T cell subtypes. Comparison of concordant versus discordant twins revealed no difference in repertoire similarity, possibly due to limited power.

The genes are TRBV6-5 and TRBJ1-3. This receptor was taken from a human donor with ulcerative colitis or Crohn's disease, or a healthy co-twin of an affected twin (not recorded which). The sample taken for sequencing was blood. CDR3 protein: CASSYSTSGIAGNTIYF.